This T cell receptor beta chain stems from a study of cytomegalovirus exposure and HLA in healthy donors (dated by TCRdb to between 2016 and 2019). As for the study more broadly: An earlier analysis of roughly 500 of the donors reported approximately 270 Gb of sequence data and around 120 million unique TCR beta sequences from 150 million to 200 million T cells. About 280 gigabases of sequencing data and around 87 million unique TCR sequences were included in an early release covering about 620 HLA-typed donors. Of the roughly 400 genotyped donors, 81% were placed in the genetic ancestry cluster associated with self-reported Caucasian donors. The study aimed to test whether signatures of past pathogen exposure could be identified by cataloging public T cell receptors. Using immunosequencing, the study profiled T cell repertoires from about 650 subjects and related those repertoires to cytomegalovirus serostatus. Along with the roughly 670-subject first cohort, a separate validation cohort of over a hundred different subjects was used. To predict cytomegalovirus infection status, the study brought together high-throughput TCR immunosequencing, statistical association of individual TCRs with disease status, and machine learning. A later analysis re-examined previously published TCR beta repertoires from hundreds of donors and added high-resolution HLA genotyping to investigate patterns of TCR occurrence. In the later analysis, no new phenotypic data were used to find candidate immune exposures; instead, reliance was placed on TCR beta sequences and their occurrence across donors. An earlier analysis of some 500 of the donors applied high-throughput TCR beta sequencing to assess whether each TCR beta V gene segment acted as functional or pseudogenic. Donor age, sex, ethnicity and CMV serostatus were compiled alongside the repertoire data. A later genetic analysis took genome-wide SNP genotypes for about three fifths of the roughly 700 donors and used that subset as a discovery cohort. Every discovery cohort repertoire had been produced on one sequencing platform. Class I and class II HLA loci were covered by the typing at four-digit resolution. Typing coverage varied by locus: 629-630 donors for A, B, C, DRB1 and DQB1; roughly 510 for DQA1; approximately 570 for DPA1; more than 450 for DPB1. Roughly 5 DR-DQ haplotypes were treated as single units for association and clustering because of strong linkage in the cohort. Among roughly 370 genotyped donors of the cohort, an average of 235,054 unique TCR beta nucleotide sequences were sequenced per donor, about a sixth of them non-productive.

Library generation was performed with the immunoSEQ multiplex PCR assay. The multiplex PCR relied on a mix of 60 forward primers for TCR Vbeta segments and 13 reverse primers for TCR Jbeta segments. The CDR3 region of rearranged TCR beta genes was amplified from genomic DNA by a multiplex PCR assay. The Illumina HiSeq System was used to sequence the amplified TCR beta libraries as 87-base-pair reads. From the authors' description of their analysis: Across the roughly 670 repertoires, a later analysis counted 80 million or so unique TCR beta chains, about 10 million of which were shared by at least two donors. A nearest-neighbor algorithm error-corrected the raw reads and collapsed the reads into unique sequences, merging closely related sequences to remove PCR and sequencing errors. Alignment of CDR3 sequences to IMGT reference sequences was used to assign V, D and J gene segments. For a sequence to be retained, a match of at least six nucleotides was required to both a V gene segment and a J gene segment. A rearrangement was called productive if the CDR3 had no stop codons and remained in frame with V and J, and every other rearrangement was called non-productive. CDR3 was defined by IMGT convention, running from the second conserved V-encoded cysteine to the conserved J-encoded phenylalanine. Sequences without an unambiguous match to a single V gene segment were excluded from the earlier analysis of approximately 600 of the donors. An earlier analysis of fewer than 650 of the donors classified V segments as functional when productive rearrangements were above 56.7% and as segregating when the standard deviation between donors was above 5%. A statistical classification framework was developed to diagnose cytomegalovirus status using the catalog of TCR beta chain sequences. A later analysis assigned V and J genes by comparing TCR nucleotide sequences with IMGT/GENE-DB human TR gene sequences. The TCRdist pipeline was used in a later analysis to assign CDR3 sequences and most-parsimonious VDJ recombination scenarios. In a later analysis, every TCR beta chain was defined by the combination of its CDR3 amino acid sequence and its V-gene family, and reads without a unique V-gene family were dropped. In a later analysis, 450 to 600 highly shared, low-generation-probability nucleotide sequences were removed to address suspected cross-contamination and a sequencing artifact. In a later analysis, a clonal expansion index for each public chain was calculated from normalized within-repertoire ranks of inferred template counts. Generation probabilities in a later analysis came from a VDJ recombination model fitted to out-of-frame rearrangements, and those results were checked against IGoR. In a later analysis, TCR-TCR, TCR-HLA and TCR-CMV co-occurrence was scored with hypergeometric tests, and a repertoire-size bias correction was applied to TCR pairs. In a later analysis, false discovery rates were estimated by permuting HLA or CMV assignments 20 times. In a later analysis, co-occurring TCRs were grouped using DBSCAN, and TCRdist sequence similarity was added for clustering within HLA-allele-positive subsets. For co-occurrence clustering, repertoires with fewer than 30,000 or more than 120,000 public chains were excluded, along with five repertoires with anomalous nucleotide sharing. Not all clones reach the TCRdb copy of this immuneACCESS table, which keeps in-frame sequences only. Checked studies attribute under half of the gap to unresolved V genes and leave the rest unexplained. D and trimming come from the DNA, and the V and J calls and clone size come from that table. In all, the sample holds some 150,000 clones, and 80% of those were seen once. The ten largest clones take up over 5% of the sample.

The cohort was made up of about 670 healthy bone marrow donors. All cohort members were sampled while nominally healthy, although unrecorded immune exposures were likely present. The donor was CMV seropositive and belonged to the group of 250 to 350 seropositive cohort members. A peripheral blood sample was collected from each donor, and TCR beta sequencing was performed on peripheral blood mononuclear cells. The Qiagen DNeasy Blood Extraction Kit was used to extract genomic DNA from the blood cell samples. From the cysteine through the phenylalanine, the CDR3 covers 12 amino acids. CDR3 DNA is the only sequence kept; it has 36 bases, read in frame from the first base. CDR1 is given as LNHDA and CDR2 as SQIVND, both from the germline V gene (reference sequence). Deletion took 6 bases off V and 6 bases off J, with a span of 11 bases between the germline ends. Overall study results and their limits: According to a later analysis, TCR association rates differed among HLA loci, with DRB1 alleles showing the most associated TCRs and HLA-C alleles showing the fewest. According to the authors, the approach could potentially be generalized to other disease states and immunological phenotypes. A cluster of highly shared sequence variants was judged likely to represent a technical artifact of the sequencing pipeline. In the study, about 150 TCR beta chains were listed as associated with cytomegalovirus. Some IMGT-functional V segments, including TRBV6-2 and TRBV6-3, could not be distinguished by the 87-base-pair reads and were therefore excluded. Most TCR sequences were seen in very few donors, while some public TCRs were found in many individuals. HLA typing was unavailable for some donors at each locus, so association tests used only the typed subset. A later analysis found that HLA-associated TCR beta chains were more clonally expanded and had lower generation probabilities than equally common non-associated chains. The classifier was reported to diagnose cytomegalovirus status with high specificity and sensitivity in both the original cohort and the validation cohort. When HLA alleles, especially DR and DQ, strongly co-occurred, TCR associations were difficult to assign to individual alleles. Broadly in line with IMGT annotations, most TCR beta V segments showed up in productive rearrangements about 87% or about 30% of the time in an earlier analysis of some 590 of the donors. A later analysis found that most CMV-associated TCR beta chains appeared HLA-restricted, with HLA associations seemingly driven largely by CMV exposure. A later analysis reported that several top co-occurrence clusters appeared linked to parvovirus B19, influenza, CMV and Epstein-Barr virus. A further reported finding was that TCR beta sequences accurately predicted the HLA-A and HLA-B alleles for most subjects in the first cohort. This cohort had only TCR beta chains sequenced, and the lack of alpha or paired-chain data limited which features could be detected. Immune exposure information for the cohort was limited to CMV serostatus. Three of the identified cytomegalovirus-associated TCR beta chains were confirmed in vitro to be specific for cytomegalovirus antigens. The presence/absence analyses assumed that sequencing depth was roughly uniform across donors, and that assumption may not be true. Because counts were too low, about 17 rarely observed V segments, including chromosome 9 orphons, were excluded from the earlier analysis of a few hundred of the donors. Linkage disequilibrium might explain the correlated functional status among segregating V segments, but an unknown experimental factor could not be ruled out. A later analysis associated around 16,000 TCR beta sequences with specific HLA alleles at a false discovery rate of 0.05. Compared with the 666-donor mean, donors in an Asian-associated ancestry cluster had fewer N-insertions in productive TCRs, according to a later genetic analysis. V-gene and J-gene trimming of TCR beta chains was associated with a missense DCLRE1C variant in a later genetic analysis, and the association was replicated in an independent cohort.

As for this clone: Its binding antigen is unknown. No base quality values were provided; no much bigger clone lies one nucleotide off.

The receptor was derived from a woman in her forties in good health and CMV-seropositive. Sequenced material: PBMCs. This receptor chain uses TRBV19 and TRBJ2-5; TRBD2 is possibly the D segment (5 matching bases). The CDR3 region reads CASSAGGQTQYF. The base sequence is TGTGCCAGTAGCGCGGGCGGTCAGACCCAGTACTTC.